Listed below are T cell receptor beta chains from one sample, sequenced in a study of radiotherapy plus CTLA-4 blockade in lung cancer. Repertoires were generated with immunoSEQ multiplex PCR, while TCRdb's copy carries only in-frame clones and drops some. The data contain approximately 80,000 clones, nearly 75% of them singletons. Sequenced here: peripheral blood, sampled from a patient treated with radiotherapy plus ipilimumab. The receptor set was obtained from a human donor with non-small cell lung cancer whose response to radiotherapy plus ipilimumab could not be evaluated. Both conserved end residues are trimmed from each CDR3. The D gene is left open where the match is weak.

V gene	J gene	D gene	CDR3 protein
TRBV5-1	TRBJ2-1	NA	ASSLERTNLF
TRBV7-2	TRBJ1-6	NA	ASSLVRDSPLH
TRBV19	TRBJ2-3	TRBD1	ASSTGTGGRDTQY
TRBV13	TRBJ2-7	NA	ASSLGVGVWQY
TRBV13	TRBJ2-5	TRBD1	ASSLVQGAQETQY
TRBV14	TRBJ2-7	NA	ASSQGGRGYEQY
TRBV5-1	TRBJ1-2	TRBD1	ASSLEGVGQGFGYT
TRBV11-2	TRBJ2-5	NA	ASSLDLDTEETQY
TRBV4-2	TRBJ1-2	NA	ASRMLGGEPPYRYT
TRBV4-3	TRBJ2-1	TRBD2	ASSPALAGGSYNEQF
TRBV20-1	TRBJ1-1	TRBD1	SAYHRGKAF
TRBV4-3	TRBJ1-1	TRBD1	ASSRTGSTEAF
TRBV7-9	TRBJ1-3	NA	AAWRNSGNTIY
TRBV6-6	TRBJ1-6	TRBD1	ASRQTGNSPLH
TRBV6-1	TRBJ1-1	TRBD1	ASSRQGAAHTEAF